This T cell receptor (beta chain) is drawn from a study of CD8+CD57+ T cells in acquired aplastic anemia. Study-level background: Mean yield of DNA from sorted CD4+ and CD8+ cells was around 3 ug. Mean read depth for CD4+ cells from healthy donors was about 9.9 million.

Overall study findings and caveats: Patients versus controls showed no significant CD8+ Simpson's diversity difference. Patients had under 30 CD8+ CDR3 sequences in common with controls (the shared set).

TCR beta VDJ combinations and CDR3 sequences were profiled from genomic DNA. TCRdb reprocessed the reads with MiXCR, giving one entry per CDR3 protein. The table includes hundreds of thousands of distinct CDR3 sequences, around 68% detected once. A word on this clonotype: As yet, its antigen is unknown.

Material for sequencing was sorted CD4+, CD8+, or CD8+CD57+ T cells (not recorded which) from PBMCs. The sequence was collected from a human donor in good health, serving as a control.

The CDR3 DNA reads TGTGCCAGCAGCTCGCTACTAGCGGGAGCGGGTGATACGCAGTATTTT. Amino acid sequence: CASSSLLAGAGDTQYF. The chain is built from TRBV7-9 and TRBJ2-3; 11 nucleotides match TRBD2. The CDR3 is 16 residues long. Germline values: CDR1 SEHNR, CDR2 FQNEAQ (reference sequence). With 4 bases clipped from V and 6 bases from J, the junction kept 9 bases outside the gene matches.